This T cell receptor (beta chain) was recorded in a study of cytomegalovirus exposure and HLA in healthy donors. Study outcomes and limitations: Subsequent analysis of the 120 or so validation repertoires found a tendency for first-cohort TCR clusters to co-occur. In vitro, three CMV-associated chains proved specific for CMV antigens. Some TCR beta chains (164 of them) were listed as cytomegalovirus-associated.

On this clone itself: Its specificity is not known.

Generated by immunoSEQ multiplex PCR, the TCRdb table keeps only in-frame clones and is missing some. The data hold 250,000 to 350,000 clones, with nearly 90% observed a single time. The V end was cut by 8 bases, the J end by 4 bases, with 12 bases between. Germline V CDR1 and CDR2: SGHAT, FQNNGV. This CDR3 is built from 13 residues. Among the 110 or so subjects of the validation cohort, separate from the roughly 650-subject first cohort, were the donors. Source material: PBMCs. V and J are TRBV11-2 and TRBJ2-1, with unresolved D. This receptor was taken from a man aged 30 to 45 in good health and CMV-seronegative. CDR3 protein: CASGYGDYNEQFF. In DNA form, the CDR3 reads TGTGCCAGCGGGTACGGAGATTACAATGAGCAGTTCTTC.